This TCR beta chain appears in the sequencing data of a study of CD8+CD57+ T cells in acquired aplastic anemia. Turning to the study itself: Isolated CD4+ and CD8+ cells, once sorted, yielded DNA averaging around 3.3 ug. Sequencing produced an average of around 11 million reads per healthy donor for CD4+ cells. The study, taken as a whole, reports: Patients showed no significant difference from controls in CD8+ Simpson's diversity. Fewer than 35 shared CD8+ CDR3s appeared highly expressed within patients' immunodominant clones.

The CDR3 extends over 15 amino acids. Germline V gene lookup returns CDR1 MNHEY and CDR2 SVGAGI. With V trimmed by 4 bases and J by 2 bases, 6 bases remained unmatched. This clonotype has a handful of counts. No antigen is known for it. According to the study, genomic DNA was the template for TCR beta VDJ and CDR3 profiling. TCRdb reprocessed the reads via MiXCR and lists one record per CDR3 protein. The table lists some 210,000 distinct CDR3 sequences, 61% of them singletons. Material: sorted CD4+, CD8+, or CD8+CD57+ T cells (not recorded which) from PBMCs. The chain links TRBV6-5 to TRBJ2-5, with 8 bases identical to TRBD1. This TCR came from a human donor in good health. The DNA of the CDR3 is TGTGCCAGCAGTTTAGGACAGGGCGGTCAAGAGACCCAGTACTTC. Protein: CASSLGQGGQETQYF.